The rows below give T cell receptor beta chains drawn from one sample of a study of Graves' ophthalmopathy and Graves' hyperthyroidism. Using its own MiXCR run on the multiplex PCR reads, TCRdb lists one record per CDR3 protein. The sample has roughly 480,000 distinct CDR3 sequences; about 15% are singletons. Sequencing was done on a sample of blood. All receptors derive from a young woman with Graves' ophthalmopathy. CDR3s include the opening cysteine and the closing phenylalanine or tryptophan. A D gene is named only where the DNA matches it firmly. Clone size is given for some rows only: seen once, a few or many times, or a class if the clone is expanded.

v_gene: TRBV5-1; abundance: NA; d_gene: TRBD1; j_gene: TRBJ2-7; CDR3nt: TGCGCCAGCAGCTACAGGGGGACAACTCGGTACGAGCAGTACTTC; CDR3aa: CASSYRGTTRYEQYF
v_gene: TRBV5-1; abundance: few; d_gene: TRBD2; j_gene: TRBJ2-3; CDR3nt: TGCGCCAGCAGCCTATTTAGCGGGGGGACAGATACGCAGTATTTT; CDR3aa: CASSLFSGGTDTQYF
v_gene: TRBV29-1; abundance: many; d_gene: NA; j_gene: TRBJ2-7; CDR3nt: TGCAGCGTTGCGACAGGGAGGGGTCCGGGGGAGCAGTACTTC; CDR3aa: CSVATGRGPGEQYF
v_gene: TRBV9; abundance: many; d_gene: TRBD1; j_gene: TRBJ1-1; CDR3nt: TGTGCCAGCAGCACGATGACAGGGGATATATCTGAAGCTTTCTTT; CDR3aa: CASSTMTGDISEAFF
v_gene: TRBV27; abundance: many; d_gene: NA; j_gene: TRBJ1-1; CDR3nt: TGTGCCAGCAGTTTATCGGGGTGGGGGGGGACTGAAGCTTTCTTT; CDR3aa: CASSLSGWGGTEAFF
v_gene: TRBV2; abundance: many; d_gene: NA; j_gene: TRBJ2-7; CDR3nt: TGTGCCAGCAGGAAAAGTGGCGGCTACTACGAGCAGTACTTC; CDR3aa: CASRKSGGYYEQYF
v_gene: TRBV24-1; abundance: many; d_gene: TRBD2; j_gene: TRBJ2-5; CDR3nt: TGTGCCACCAGTGATTTCGCGGGACTAGCGGGGGGCAACGGAGAGACCCAGTACTTC; CDR3aa: CATSDFAGLAGGNGETQYF
v_gene: TRBV27; abundance: many; d_gene: NA; j_gene: TRBJ1-1; CDR3nt: TGTGCCAGCAGCCCTCTGAGTGTGTCCGAGAACACTGAAGCTTTCTTT; CDR3aa: CASSPLSVSENTEAFF
v_gene: TRBV4-1; abundance: NA; d_gene: NA; j_gene: TRBJ2-7; CDR3nt: TGCGCCAGCAGCCAAGTCCGGGACACCTCCTACGAGCAGTACTTC; CDR3aa: CASSQVRDTSYEQYF
v_gene: TRBV4-1; abundance: NA; d_gene: NA; j_gene: TRBJ1-2; CDR3nt: TGCGCCAGCAGCCAACCTCGAGAGGGGTCGCGTGGCTACACCTTC; CDR3aa: CASSQPREGSRGYTF
v_gene: TRBV28; abundance: many; d_gene: TRBD2; j_gene: TRBJ2-7; CDR3nt: TGTGCCAGCAGTTTAGAGAGCGGGAGCGACGAGCAGTACTTC; CDR3aa: CASSLESGSDEQYF
v_gene: TRBV5-1; abundance: few; d_gene: TRBD1; j_gene: TRBJ1-1; CDR3nt: TGCGCCAGCAGCTTTCCGGGACAGGGCCCAGTGAACACTGAAGCTTTCTTT; CDR3aa: CASSFPGQGPVNTEAFF
v_gene: TRBV6-8; abundance: NA; d_gene: NA; j_gene: TRBJ2-2; CDR3nt: TGTGCCAGCAGTTCCCGGACCGGGCTAGCGCCGAACACCGGGGAGCTGTTTTTT; CDR3aa: CASSSRTGLAPNTGELFF
v_gene: TRBV28; abundance: many; d_gene: NA; j_gene: TRBJ2-5; CDR3nt: TGTGCCAGCGAGAAGGGGCAAAAGACCCAGTACTTC; CDR3aa: CASEKGQKTQYF
v_gene: TRBV20-1; abundance: many; d_gene: NA; j_gene: TRBJ2-5; CDR3nt: TGCAGTGTAGGTGGGGGAGGAGAGACCCAGTACTTC; CDR3aa: CSVGGGGETQYF
v_gene: TRBV7-9; abundance: many; d_gene: TRBD1; j_gene: TRBJ1-2; CDR3nt: TGTGCCAGCAGCTTAGGAACGGGACAGGCTAACTATGGCTACACCTTC; CDR3aa: CASSLGTGQANYGYTF
v_gene: TRBV9; abundance: NA; d_gene: TRBD1; j_gene: TRBJ1-5; CDR3nt: TGTGCCAGCAGCGAGGGACAGGGGGCCGGTCAGCCCCAGCATTTT; CDR3aa: CASSEGQGAGQPQHF
v_gene: TRBV6-1; abundance: many; d_gene: TRBD2; j_gene: TRBJ2-7; CDR3nt: TGTGCCAGCAGCATGACTAGCGGGATTTACGAGCAGTACTTC; CDR3aa: CASSMTSGIYEQYF
v_gene: TRBV12-3/TRBV12-4; abundance: many; d_gene: TRBD1; j_gene: TRBJ1-1; CDR3nt: TGTGCCAGCAGTTTTGGGGACAGGGGGCGCACTGAAGCTTTCTTT; CDR3aa: CASSFGDRGRTEAFF
v_gene: TRBV7-2; abundance: many; d_gene: TRBD1; j_gene: TRBJ1-6; CDR3nt: TGTGCCAGCAGCGACCTCAGGGGGGCCCCCCTCCACTTT; CDR3aa: CASSDLRGAPLHF
v_gene: TRBV12-3/TRBV12-4; abundance: many; d_gene: NA; j_gene: TRBJ2-5; CDR3nt: TGTGCCAGCAAGGGGCAGCAAGAGACCCAGTACTTC; CDR3aa: CASKGQQETQYF
v_gene: TRBV5-1; abundance: few; d_gene: NA; j_gene: TRBJ1-5; CDR3nt: TGCGCCAGCAGTCTTGGTACCGGGGGTGGCCAGCCCCAGCATTTT; CDR3aa: CASSLGTGGGQPQHF
v_gene: TRBV9; abundance: many; d_gene: NA; j_gene: TRBJ2-5; CDR3nt: TGTGCCAGCAGCGTAGCTCGCGGCGGCATCCAAGAGACCCAGTACTTC; CDR3aa: CASSVARGGIQETQYF
v_gene: TRBV4-1; abundance: NA; d_gene: NA; j_gene: TRBJ1-1; CDR3nt: TGCGCCAGCAGCCAAGACTCTGCCCTGAACACTGAAGCTTTCTTT; CDR3aa: CASSQDSALNTEAFF
v_gene: TRBV28; abundance: many; d_gene: TRBD1; j_gene: TRBJ1-1; CDR3nt: TGTGCCAGCAGTTTAACAGGGGACGGGACTGAAGCTTTCTTT; CDR3aa: CASSLTGDGTEAFF
v_gene: TRBV18; abundance: NA; d_gene: NA; j_gene: TRBJ1-4; CDR3nt: TGTGCCAGCTCCCGCGGGGCAACTAATGAAAAACTGTTTTTT; CDR3aa: CASSRGATNEKLFF
v_gene: TRBV28; abundance: many; d_gene: NA; j_gene: TRBJ1-2; CDR3nt: TGTGCCAGCAGCTCACAGTCGACTGGCTACACCTTC; CDR3aa: CASSSQSTGYTF
v_gene: TRBV28; abundance: few; d_gene: NA; j_gene: TRBJ2-5; CDR3nt: TGTGCCAGCAGTGCACGGGCCGGGACTGGCGGCATGGAGACCCAGTACTTC; CDR3aa: CASSARAGTGGMETQYF
v_gene: TRBV20-1; abundance: NA; d_gene: TRBD1; j_gene: TRBJ1-2; CDR3nt: TGCAGTGCTAGAGTGAGGACCCAGGGGGCAGAATCTGGCTACACCTTC; CDR3aa: CSARVRTQGAESGYTF
v_gene: TRBV7-8; abundance: many; d_gene: NA; j_gene: TRBJ1-1; CDR3nt: TGTGCCAGCAGCTTTGACAGCCTCGATTCGATTGAAGCTTTCTTT; CDR3aa: CASSFDSLDSIEAFF
v_gene: TRBV12-3/TRBV12-4; abundance: NA; d_gene: NA; j_gene: TRBJ1-5; CDR3nt: TGTGCCAGCACCGGGGGGGGGGCGGTGCAGTCCCAGCATTTT; CDR3aa: CASTGGGAVQSQHF
v_gene: TRBV4-2; abundance: few; d_gene: TRBD2; j_gene: TRBJ2-3; CDR3nt: TGTGCCAGCAGCCACGGGACTAGAATTCAAGATACGCAGTATTTT; CDR3aa: CASSHGTRIQDTQYF
v_gene: TRBV3-1; abundance: few; d_gene: NA; j_gene: TRBJ2-5; CDR3nt: TGTGCCAGCAGCCAAGATCCACGGAGTGAGACCCAGTACTTC; CDR3aa: CASSQDPRSETQYF
v_gene: TRBV3-1; abundance: many; d_gene: NA; j_gene: TRBJ2-5; CDR3nt: TGTGCCAGCAGCCCATGGCGCTACGGCGGGGAAGAGACCCAGTACTTC; CDR3aa: CASSPWRYGGEETQYF
v_gene: TRBV7-2; abundance: few; d_gene: NA; j_gene: TRBJ2-2; CDR3nt: TGTGCCAGCAGCCCCCAGGCCGGGGAGCTGTTTTTT; CDR3aa: CASSPQAGELFF
v_gene: TRBV6-2/TRBV6-3; abundance: few; d_gene: NA; j_gene: TRBJ1-5; CDR3nt: TGTGCCAGCAGTTACGACTATACTACGGGCAATCAGCCCCAGCATTTT; CDR3aa: CASSYDYTTGNQPQHF
v_gene: TRBV7-8; abundance: many; d_gene: TRBD1; j_gene: TRBJ1-2; CDR3nt: TGTGCCAGCAGCTTAGAATTCACAGGGGGTATCTATGGCTACACCTTC; CDR3aa: CASSLEFTGGIYGYTF
v_gene: TRBV19; abundance: NA; d_gene: NA; j_gene: TRBJ2-7; CDR3nt: TGTGCCAGTAGTCTCCTTCGCGGGTACGAGCAGTACTTC; CDR3aa: CASSLLRGYEQYF
v_gene: TRBV29-1; abundance: NA; d_gene: TRBD1; j_gene: TRBJ1-3; CDR3nt: TGCAGCGTTGAAGTGGGGTACAGGGGCTCCGGAAACACCATATATTTT; CDR3aa: CSVEVGYRGSGNTIYF
v_gene: TRBV28; abundance: many; d_gene: NA; j_gene: TRBJ1-1; CDR3nt: TGTGCCAGCACCGCCCGGCGGAACACTGAAGCTTTCTTT; CDR3aa: CASTARRNTEAFF
v_gene: TRBV19; abundance: many; d_gene: NA; j_gene: TRBJ1-5; CDR3nt: TGTGCCAGTAATCAGGGTCGGAGTCAGCCCCAGCATTTT; CDR3aa: CASNQGRSQPQHF
v_gene: TRBV6-5; abundance: many; d_gene: NA; j_gene: TRBJ1-3; CDR3nt: TGTGCCAGCAGTTACGGCAGAAAAAGCTCTGGAAACACCATATATTTT; CDR3aa: CASSYGRKSSGNTIYF
v_gene: TRBV6-5; abundance: many; d_gene: NA; j_gene: TRBJ2-2; CDR3nt: TGTGCCAGCAGTTCTCAACGGAAGAACACCGGGGAGCTGTTTTTT; CDR3aa: CASSSQRKNTGELFF
v_gene: TRBV9; abundance: many; d_gene: NA; j_gene: TRBJ2-5; CDR3nt: TGTGCCAGCAGTGGAACAGGGAGGGAGACCCAGTACTTC; CDR3aa: CASSGTGRETQYF
v_gene: TRBV20-1; abundance: many; d_gene: NA; j_gene: TRBJ1-1; CDR3nt: TGCAGTGCTAGAGATAACTGGGGGAGCACTGAAGCTTTCTTT; CDR3aa: CSARDNWGSTEAFF
v_gene: TRBV20-1; abundance: many; d_gene: NA; j_gene: TRBJ1-2; CDR3nt: TGCACCTGCTCTGGTTACTATGGCTACACCTTC; CDR3aa: CTCSGYYGYTF
v_gene: TRBV27; abundance: few; d_gene: TRBD1; j_gene: TRBJ2-7; CDR3nt: TGTGCCAGCAGTCCGGACGAGGGGGCTCAAGTTCACTACGAGCAGTACTTC; CDR3aa: CASSPDEGAQVHYEQYF
v_gene: TRBV7-3; abundance: many; d_gene: NA; j_gene: TRBJ2-2; CDR3nt: TGTGCCAGCAAGGATTACAACACCGGGGAGCTGTTTTTT; CDR3aa: CASKDYNTGELFF
v_gene: TRBV7-6; abundance: few; d_gene: NA; j_gene: TRBJ1-5; CDR3nt: TGTGCCAGCAGCTTACGGCAGGGCCAGGGGCCCCAGCATTTT; CDR3aa: CASSLRQGQGPQHF
v_gene: TRBV5-1; abundance: many; d_gene: NA; j_gene: TRBJ1-3; CDR3nt: TGCGCCAGCAGCACCTCTGACTTATCCTCTGGAAACACCATATATTTT; CDR3aa: CASSTSDLSSGNTIYF
v_gene: TRBV12-3/TRBV12-4; abundance: many; d_gene: NA; j_gene: TRBJ1-2; CDR3nt: TGTGCCAGCAGTTTAGCCTCTCACGGGACCATCTATGGCTACACCTTC; CDR3aa: CASSLASHGTIYGYTF
v_gene: TRBV5-1; abundance: many; d_gene: NA; j_gene: TRBJ1-1; CDR3nt: TGCGCCAGCAGCCCGTCCCCGATCACTGAAGCTTTCTTT; CDR3aa: CASSPSPITEAFF